This is a list of T cell receptor beta chains from one sample in a study of blood T cell repertoires in COVID-19. Repertoires were generated with immunoSEQ multiplex PCR, while TCRdb's copy carries only in-frame clones and drops some. The sample carries 200,000 to 250,000 clones, around nine tenths recorded once. The sample was peripheral blood. These TCRs come from a young man with active or convalescent COVID-19. The conserved cysteine and the conserved F or W are not part of the CDR3 here. A D gene is named only where the DNA matches it firmly.

d_call v_call cdr3_aa
NA TRBV6-1 ASSDPGYEQY
NA TRBV6-5 ASRLTGNNEQF
TRBD1 TRBV7-9 ASSTRDRGRSNTIY
TRBD2 TRBV3-1/TRBV3-2 ASSQSGGYEQY
TRBD2 TRBV10-3 AISGPGRLAGPDTDTQY
NA TRBV7-4 ASSLLSATNEKLF
TRBD1 TRBV6-4 ASHRGRPGGYT
NA TRBV7-9 ASSFPNTEAF
TRBD1 TRBV20-1 SASTIDRGPQPQH
NA TRBV5-4 ASSLGGATDTQY
NA TRBV6-2/TRBV6-3 ASSTQRVANYGYT
TRBD1 TRBV29-1 SVEDTKGAHYGYT
TRBD1 TRBV4-3 ASSQGPEDRGTYGYT
NA TRBV2 ASSAGNYGYT
NA TRBV12-3/TRBV12-4 ASSLGQGSGYT
NA TRBV7-2 ASSLDIQPQH
NA TRBV5-1 ASSPSGTIY